This entry lists 21 T cell receptor beta chains sequenced from one sample in a study of regulatory T cells in long-lasting Graves disease. Both iRepertoire HTBI primers and Arm-PCR of CDR3 regions were used to build the TCR beta libraries. TCRdb ran MiXCR on the multiplex PCR reads and lists one entry per CDR3 protein. The sample lists hundreds of thousands of distinct CDR3 sequences, 12% occurring once. Time point given: newly diagnosed GD, antithyroid drugs for less than 3 months. Scientists built the TCR library using RNA that was extracted from PBMCs. These data are also associated with another study on T cells in Graves' hyperthyroidism and ophthalmopathy.

This material consisted of peripheral blood mononuclear cells (PBMCs), taken at new diagnosis, from a patient treated with antithyroid drugs. The receptor source for this set is a woman aged 30 to 39 with Graves disease.

There are many counts of this clonotype. This chain connects TRBV30 to TRBJ2-2; a possible D gene is TRBD1 (6 bases). Per germline, CDR1 GTSNPN and CDR2 SVGIG (reference sequence). The V gene lost 2 bases and the J gene lost 3 bases, with 16 bases spanning the gap. There are 16 residues in the CDR3. The CDR3 region is CAWSPGQGVYTGELFF. In nucleotides, the CDR3 is TGTGCCTGGAGTCCGGGACAAGGGGTTTACACCGGGGAGCTGTTTTTT.

This clonotype occurred a few times. The V gene is TRBV15, the J gene TRBJ1-6; possible D gene TRBD1, 6 bases. The germline CDR1 and CDR2 sequences are LNHNV and YYDKDF (reference sequence). V was clipped by 0 bases and J by 9 bases, with 12 bases between them. The CDR3 runs 15 residues. CDR3 sequence (DNA): TGTGCCACCAGCAGAGATCAGGCAGGGGTTTCACCCCTCCACTTT. As protein: CATSRDQAGVSPLHF.

This clonotype was recorded many times. The chain employs TRBV18 and TRBJ2-3, with D hard to call. Germline assignment: CDR1 KGHSH and CDR2 LQKENI. Deletions cut 8 bases from V and 0 bases from J, with 9 bases between. CDR3 length equals 13 residues. CDR3 sequence reads: CASSPPSTDTQYF. CDR3 in DNA: TGTGCCAGCAGCCCCCCCAGCACAGATACGCAGTATTTT.

This sequence joins TRBV5-8 and TRBJ2-1; 13 bases are a match to TRBD2. With 4 bases clipped from V and 8 bases from J, the junction kept 6 bases outside the gene matches. Germline lookup yields CDR1 SGHTS and CDR2 YDEGEE. This CDR3 comprises 15 residues. CDR3 region: CASSPGLAGVDEQFF. For the CDR3, the DNA is TGTGCCAGCAGCCCCGGACTAGCGGGAGTCGATGAGCAGTTCTTC.

This clonotype was detected ten times or more. The chain employs TRBV5-6 and TRBJ2-1, with D unclear. V dropped 2 bases and J dropped 6 bases, with 9 bases sitting between them. The germline gives CDR1 SGHDT, CDR2 YYEEEE. The CDR3 spans 13 residues. The CDR3 reads CASSLVVTNEQFF. The CDR3 DNA reads TGTGCCAGCAGCTTAGTAGTCACCAATGAGCAGTTCTTC.

Concerning this clonotype: With a much larger clone just one base away, this may be a read error. The CDR3 here is CASSAVWGATEAFF. The CDR3, as DNA: TGTGCCAGCAGCGCAGTCTGGGGGGCGACTGAAGCTTTCTTT. The V gene is TRBV9, the J gene TRBJ1-1, with D tentatively TRBD1 (6 bases). Per germline, CDR1 SGDLS and CDR2 YYNGEE. The CDR3 loop spans 14 amino acids. V lost 3 bases to trimming and J lost 5 bases, with 14 bases between them.

The table lists this clonotype with many counts. This chain connects TRBV28 to TRBJ2-7; D is unclear. CDR1 and CDR2 (germline): MDHEN, SYDVKM. This CDR3 region has 13 residues. The CDR3 loop is CVSMPRSPYEQYF. The CDR3 nucleotides read TGTGTCAGTATGCCGCGAAGCCCATACGAGCAGTACTTC.

This clonotype appeared many times. The chain has TRBV12-5 and TRBJ1-6, with D possibly TRBD1 on 5 matching bases. The germline V gene encodes CDR1 LGHNT and CDR2 FRNRAP. Trimming removed 6 bases from V and 9 bases from J, with 18 bases in between. The CDR3 is made up of 15 amino acids. DNA for the CDR3: TGTGCTAGTGGAATACACGATAGGGACTCTTCACCCCTCCACTTT. Its protein is CASGIHDRDSSPLHF.

This clonotype was found many times. The chain links TRBV20-1 to TRBJ2-1; 14 nucleotides agree with TRBD2. The ends lost 3 bases at V and 4 bases at J; junction bases unmatched: 5. Per the germline V gene, CDR1 is DFQATT and CDR2 is SNEGSKA (reference sequence). This CDR3 contains 16 residues. The CDR3 protein is CSASRGLAGVYNEQFF. The DNA for the CDR3 is TGCAGTGCTAGTCGGGGACTAGCGGGAGTATACAATGAGCAGTTCTTC.

The chain is built from TRBV19 and TRBJ2-1; D ambiguous. Trimming cost V 3 bases and J 7 bases, with 13 bases left between them. The CDR3 extends over 14 amino acids. Germline V CDR1 and CDR2: LNHDA, SQIVND (reference sequence). CDR3 residues: CASSMDARLNEQFF. CDR3 nucleotides: TGTGCCAGTAGTATGGACGCCCGGTTGAATGAGCAGTTCTTC.

This clonotype has a count of ten or more. The CDR3 DNA sequence: TGCAGTGCTAGACCCATCCCGGGACTAGCGGCTAACTCCTACAATGAGCAGTTCTTC. As protein: CSARPIPGLAANSYNEQFF. The chain recombines TRBV20-1 with TRBJ2-1; 11 nucleotides agree with TRBD2. With 2 bases clipped from V and 0 bases from J, the junction kept 12 bases outside the gene matches. Per germline, CDR1 DFQATT and CDR2 SNEGSKA (reference sequence). The CDR3 spans 19 residues.

This clonotype was detected ten times or more. The chain recombines TRBV6-1 with TRBJ2-1; D uncertain. V was trimmed by 5 bases and J by 0 bases, leaving 11 bases between them. Germline values: CDR1 MNHNS, CDR2 SASEGT. The CDR3 is made up of 15 amino acids. Written as DNA, the CDR3 is TGTGCCAGCAGTCCAGCGATCTACTCCTACAATGAGCAGTTCTTC. Residues: CASSPAIYSYNEQFF.

The sample holds many counts of this clonotype. The J gene is TRBJ2-2, the V gene TRBV12-3 or TRBV12-4, with 10 nucleotides matching TRBD1. This CDR3 is 16 amino acids long. Germline trimming cut 8 bases from V and 7 bases from J; bases unmatched to any gene: 13. DNA for the CDR3: TGTGCCAGCCGTACACAATGGGACAGGGGCCACGGGGAGCTGTTTTTT. Its translation is CASRTQWDRGHGELFF.

This clonotype was detected many times. The chain has TRBV11-2 and TRBJ2-1; D unresolved. CDR3 length: 14 amino acids. Trimming pared 1 base from V and 7 bases from J, leaving 11 bases between. Germline V CDR1 and CDR2: SGHAT, FQNNGV. DNA for the CDR3: TGTGCCAGCAGCTTAGCGGCTCTGGGTAATGAGCAGTTCTTC. This translates into CASSLAALGNEQFF.

This clonotype has at least ten counts. V gene TRBV11-3 combines with J gene TRBJ1-1; 8 bases agree with TRBD1. Germline values: CDR1 SGHNT, CDR2 YENEEA. This CDR3 is built from 15 residues. J was trimmed by 1 base and V by 4 bases; bases with no gene match: 5. The CDR3 DNA reads TGTGCCAGCAGCTCCGGACAGGGAGGGAACACTGAAGCTTTCTTT. Protein sequence: CASSSGQGGNTEAFF.

This clonotype was detected many times. This rearrangement joins TRBV6-2 or TRBV6-3 to TRBJ1-2; D is unresolved. CDR1 is MNHEY and CDR2 is SVGEGT in the germline V gene. V lost 6 bases and J 3 bases, leaving 17 bases between the germline ends. The CDR3 spans 15 residues. CDR3 sequence: CASSSFSSKHYGYTF. Here the CDR3 DNA reads TGTGCCAGCAGCAGTTTCTCCTCGAAGCACTATGGCTACACCTTC.

The genes are TRBV12-3 or TRBV12-4 and TRBJ2-1, with D unresolved. V was pared by 6 bases and J by 15 bases, with 15 bases between. This CDR3 spans 11 amino acids. CDR3 amino acids: CASSEPGPMFF. Written as DNA, the CDR3 is TGTGCCAGCAGCGAGCCGGGCCCAATGTTCTTC.

This clonotype was recorded at least ten times. The CDR3 is CATSDAPIPGELFF. As DNA, the CDR3 is TGTGCCACCAGTGATGCACCTATCCCCGGGGAGCTGTTTTTT. The chain couples TRBV24-1 to TRBJ2-2; D gene uncertain. Trimming cost V 3 bases and J 6 bases, with 10 bases left between them. The length of the CDR3 is 14 residues. CDR1 and CDR2 from the germline V gene are KGHDR and SFDVKD.

The chain joins TRBV4-1 to TRBJ2-7, with 14 bases matching TRBD2. CDR3 length: 16 residues. V gave up 4 bases and J gave up 7 bases; unmatched junction bases: 9. The germline V gene has CDR1 MGHRA and CDR2 YSYEKL. The DNA of the CDR3 is TGCGCCAGCAGCCGGGGACTAGCGGGAGACCTTGGTGAGCAGTACTTC. Translating gives CASSRGLAGDLGEQYF.

Many counts were recorded for this clonotype. The gene calls are TRBV28 and TRBJ2-7; D gene uncertain. The CDR3 totals 15 residues. Germline V gene lookup returns CDR1 MDHEN and CDR2 SYDVKM. V was cut by 6 bases and J by 0 bases, with 15 bases left in between. For the CDR3, the DNA is TGTGCCAGCAGCTCACGCGGCGTGAGCTCCTACGAGCAGTACTTC. Its protein is CASSSRGVSSYEQYF. The full variable domain, completed using reference TRBV28 and TRBJ2-7, is DVKVTQSSRYLVKRTGEKVFLECVQDMDHENMFWYRQDPGLGLRLIYFSYDVKMKEKGDIPEGYSVSREKKERFSLILESASTNQTSMYLCASSSRGVSSYEQYFGPGTRLTVT.

The table lists this clonotype with many counts. This chain uses TRBV2 with TRBJ1-1; perhaps TRBD1 as D (6 bases). Trimming took 3 bases from V and 5 from J, leaving 19 bases between them. This CDR3 has 16 residues. Germline CDR1 is SNHLY and CDR2 is FYNNEI. The CDR3 DNA is TGTGCCAGCAGTGACTTACAGGGACGAGGTGCGACTGAAGCTTTCTTT. This codes for CASSDLQGRGATEAFF.